The 15 T cell receptor beta chains below all came from one sample that was sequenced in a study of PD-1 blockade in mismatch repair-deficient tumors. The assay was immunoSEQ multiplex PCR, and TCRdb's table has in-frame clones only and misses some. The sample has tens of thousands of clones, over 70% seen once; the top ten hold just over 2.5%. Sequenced material: peripheral blood, taken 12 weeks after starting pembrolizumab. The receptors originated from an adult with mismatch repair-deficient cancer.

Sample share makes this clone medium-sized. This chain uses TRBV12-5 with TRBJ2-7, with 7 bases lining up with TRBD2. The CDR3 sequence is 19 residues long. The germline CDR1 and CDR2 sequences are LGHNT and FRNRAP. V shed 0 bases, J shed 0 bases, and the junction held 14 bases outside the gene matches. This CDR3 reads CASGLVPGLGGGISYEQYF. The CDR3 bases are TGTGCTAGTGGTTTGGTACCAGGACTAGGAGGAGGAATCTCCTACGAGCAGTACTTC.

This clone appeared a few times. This sequence joins TRBV7-9 and TRBJ2-4; TRBD1 or TRBD2 may be the D gene (5 bases each). The germline V and J ends were trimmed by 0 bases and 8 bases, with 14 bases remaining between them. The CDR3 has 15 amino acids. The germline gives CDR1 SEHNR, CDR2 FQNEAQ (reference sequence). The CDR3 reads CASSLAWGIEDIQYF. The CDR3 DNA sequence: TGTGCCAGCAGCTTAGCGTGGGGGATTGAGGACATTCAGTACTTC.

The rearrangement links TRBV6-5 to TRBJ2-7; no firm D call. CDR1 is MNHEY and CDR2 is SVGAGI in the germline V gene. Trimming cost V 0 bases and J 6 bases, with 12 bases left between them. The CDR3 is 14 residues long. In DNA, the CDR3 is TGTGCCAGCAGTTACTCGACACGTCCGGGCGAGCAGTACTTC. It translates to CASSYSTRPGEQYF.

The sample holds one count of this clone. The chain is built from TRBV14 and TRBJ1-5, with D hard to call. This CDR3 comprises 15 residues. Germline V CDR1 and CDR2: SGHDN, FVKESK. Trimming left V 1 base short and J 3 bases short, with 10 bases between. The CDR3 protein is CASSQGGQINQPQHF. DNA of the CDR3: TGTGCCAGCAGCCAAGGAGGGCAGATCAATCAGCCCCAGCATTTT.

The chain uses TRBV2 and TRBJ2-5; the D gene is possibly TRBD2 (5 bases). This CDR3 has 17 residues. The ends were cut back, 1 base at V and 6 bases at J, with 21 bases in the middle. Germline V gene lookup returns CDR1 SNHLY and CDR2 FYNNEI. The CDR3 nucleotides read TGTGCCAGCAGTGAAGTAGGGAGTCTCCGGGAAAAAAAGACCCAGTACTTC. As protein: CASSEVGSLREKKTQYF.

The chain combines TRBV6-1 with TRBJ2-7; possible D gene TRBD1, 6 bases. V was shortened by 7 bases and J by 3 bases, with 19 bases between the two germline ends. Germline V gene lookup returns CDR1 MNHNS and CDR2 SASEGT. The CDR3 runs to 15 residues. The CDR3 nucleotides are TGTGCCAGCACTCAGATAGCAGGGGCCAACTACGAGCAGTACTTC. It translates to CASTQIAGANYEQYF.

This clone was detected only once. The chain recombines TRBV5-1 with TRBJ2-5; TRBD2 aligns across 10 bases. J gave up 1 base and V 4 bases, and 7 bases lay outside the gene matches. The CDR3 runs 16 residues. Germline V gene lookup returns CDR1 SGHRS and CDR2 YFSETQ. The CDR3 DNA sequence: TGCGCCAGCAGCCCGGCGGCTAGCGGGGGCCAAGAGACCCAGTACTTC. It specifies CASSPAASGGQETQYF. The whole variable domain, filled in from reference TRBV5-1 and TRBJ2-5, reads KAGVTQTPRYLIKTRGQQVTLSCSPISGHRSVSWYQQTPGQGLQFLFEYFSETQRNKGNFPGRFSGRQFSNSRSEMNVSTLELGDSALYLCASSPAASGGQETQYFGPGTRLLVL.

The chain recombines TRBV9 with TRBJ2-1, with 8 nucleotides matching TRBD2. Germline CDR1 and CDR2: SGDLS and YYNGEE. The length of the CDR3 is 17 residues. V lost 0 bases, J lost 8 bases, and 13 bases stayed unmatched. DNA for the CDR3: TGTGCCAGCAGCGTAGCTACGGTGCAGCGGGGGAGGGATGAGCAGTTCTTC. This encodes CASSVATVQRGRDEQFF.

This rearrangement joins TRBV30 to TRBJ1-5; D remains ambiguous. The CDR3 has 15 residues. V lost 2 bases to trimming and J lost 2 bases, with 13 bases between them. In germline, CDR1 is GTSNPN, CDR2 SVGIG (reference sequence). DNA of the CDR3: TGTGCCTGGAGTCTTGACTTCGGGGGCAATCAGCCCCAGCATTTT. Its protein is CAWSLDFGGNQPQHF.

This chain joins TRBV19 and TRBJ2-1; 13 nucleotides align to TRBD2. Germline trimming cut 7 bases from V and 7 bases from J; bases unmatched to any gene: 10. The CDR3 covers 16 residues. Germline V gene lookup returns CDR1 LNHDA and CDR2 SQIVND (reference sequence). This CDR3 reads CASTPPGLAGMNEQFF. DNA for the CDR3: TGTGCCAGTACCCCACCGGGACTAGCGGGAATGAATGAGCAGTTCTTC.

This clone was observed once. J is TRBJ2-7 and V is TRBV9; D possibly corresponds to TRBD2 (6 bases). Germline lookup yields CDR1 SGDLS and CDR2 YYNGEE. This CDR3 comprises 13 residues. Trimming took off 4 bases at V and 0 bases at J, with 8 bases between the two ends. The CDR3 DNA reads as TGTGCCAGCAGCCCCGGGAGCTCCTACGAGCAGTACTTC. Translation gives CASSPGSSYEQYF.

The chain combines TRBV7-3 with TRBJ2-1, with D possibly being TRBD2 (6 bases). CDR1 and CDR2 from the germline V gene are SGHTA and FQGTGA. Trimming shortened V by 1 base and J by 6 bases, and 13 bases separated the two germline ends. This CDR3 region has 15 residues. CDR3 nucleotide sequence: TGTGCCAGCAGCTTAAGAGGTCAGGGAGGCAATGAGCAGTTCTTC. It yields the protein CASSLRGQGGNEQFF.

V gene TRBV5-1 combines with J gene TRBJ1-1; D not resolved. The V and J ends lost 1 base and 2 bases respectively, with 12 bases between them. The germline V gene has CDR1 SGHRS and CDR2 YFSETQ. The CDR3 has 15 amino acids. CDR3 bases: TGCGCCAGCAGCTTGTCACCTAGTCGCAACACTGAAGCTTTCTTT. It yields the protein CASSLSPSRNTEAFF.

The V and J genes are TRBV6-6 and TRBJ2-2; 9 positions match TRBD2. Germline V lookup: CDR1 MNHNY, CDR2 SVGAGI (reference sequence). With V trimmed by 2 bases and J by 6 bases, 7 bases remained unmatched. The CDR3 consists of 16 residues. The CDR3 DNA reads as TGTGCCAGCAGTTACCCAGCGGGAGGACTACCCGGGGAGCTGTTTTTT. Translated, it gives CASSYPAGGLPGELFF.

V is TRBV9 and J is TRBJ2-7; D is possibly TRBD1 (5 bases). CDR3 length equals 16 residues. Between the trimmed V and J ends, which lost 0 bases and 5 bases, there was a span of 18 bases. Germline loops: CDR1 SGDLS, CDR2 YYNGEE. The chain's CDR3 is CASSVEDTSYVDEQYF. CDR3 bases: TGTGCCAGCAGCGTAGAGGACACATCCTATGTGGACGAGCAGTACTTC.